This T cell receptor (beta chain) was sequenced during a study of blood T cell repertoires in COVID-19. Study overall: In each case, the material was cDNA or gDNA derived from T cells, B-cell-depleted T cells, or PBMCs.

Residents of around 24 US areas, aged about 18 to 100 years, made up the participants. Participant reports of clinical history set cohort assignment. Sequenced by immunoSEQ multiplex PCR; TCRdb stores in-frame clones only, minus some. The sample consists of about 140,000 clones, 84% of them appearing once. V lost 5 bases and J 4 bases, leaving 14 bases between the germline ends. The CDR3 spans 14 residues. Germline V lookup: CDR1 MNHEY, CDR2 SMNVEV (reference sequence). The V gene is TRBV27, the J gene TRBJ1-2; D remains unclear. The sequence was obtained from a woman in her late teens or twenties who had been exposed to COVID-19. The sample comprised PBMCs or T cells enriched from blood (not recorded which). Here the CDR3 reads CASSPEGGFYGYTF. Here the CDR3 DNA reads TGTGCCAGCAGTCCCGAAGGAGGTTTCTATGGCTACACCTTC.